One and the same sample provided the 21 T cell receptor beta chains below, sequenced in a study of OX40 agonist ivuxolimab in advanced cancers. Library prep was done by the immunoSEQ multiplex PCR assay. Drawn from immuneACCESS, this table holds only the in-frame rearrangements with V and J called that TCRdb kept. Clones are partly lost; checked studies trace under half to an unresolved V gene and leave the rest unexplained. The sample table shows roughly 72,000 clones, and 81% are seen once. The biggest ten clones account for 5% of the sample. The source was CD4+ or CD8+ T cells sorted from blood, collected in a trial of the OX40 agonist ivuxolimab. These receptors all stem from an adult with an advanced solid tumor such as melanoma, head and neck, liver or kidney cancer.

The chain uses TRBV4-1 and TRBJ2-7; tentatively, D is TRBD2 (6 bases). This CDR3 comprises 15 residues. The germline V gene has CDR1 MGHRA and CDR2 YSYEKL. V was trimmed by 1 base and J by 5 bases, leaving 15 bases between them. DNA of the CDR3: TGCGCCAGCAGCCAAGTTGGAGGGCAGGCTAACGAGCAGTACTTC. It codes for CASSQVGGQANEQYF.

The chain links TRBV5-1 to TRBJ2-2, with 7 bases aligning to TRBD2. CDR3 length: 15 amino acids. Germline V lookup: CDR1 SGHRS, CDR2 YFSETQ. Unmatched junction bases numbered 3, after V lost 0 bases and J lost 4 bases. In nucleotides, the CDR3 is TGCGCCAGCAGCTTGGCCATAGCGGGCACCGGGGAGCTGTTTTTT. It codes for CASSLAIAGTGELFF.

V gene TRBV10-3 combines with J gene TRBJ2-5; D remains unclear. The CDR3 runs 13 residues. With 3 bases removed from V and 3 bases from J, the gap between germline ends came to 8 bases. From germline, CDR1 is ENHRY and CDR2 SYGVKD. The CDR3 DNA sequence: TGTGCCATCAGTGAATTCCAGGAAGAGACCCAGTACTTC. Protein product: CAISEFQEETQYF.

This chain joins TRBV18 and TRBJ1-1, with TRBD1 matching over 10 bases. Germline CDR1 reads KGHSH; CDR2 reads LQKENI. The J segment lost 0 bases and the V segment lost 6 bases, leaving 7 bases of the junction unmatched. This CDR3 has 16 amino acids. The CDR3 protein is CASSQDRGKMNTEAFF. CDR3 DNA: TGTGCCAGCTCCCAGGACAGGGGGAAAATGAACACTGAAGCTTTCTTT. Full variable domain (missing parts from reference TRBV18 and TRBJ1-1): NAGVMQNPRHLVRRRGQEARLRCSPMKGHSHVYWYRQLPEEGLKFMVYLQKENIIDESGMPKERFSAEFPKEGPSILRIQQVVRGDSAAYFCASSQDRGKMNTEAFFGQGTRLTVV.

This chain connects TRBV7-9 to TRBJ2-3, with 7 bases identical to TRBD1. Germline lookup yields CDR1 SEHNR and CDR2 FQNEAQ (reference sequence). Trimming at V came to 3 bases and at J to 2 bases, leaving 5 bases not matched to a gene. The CDR3 totals 15 residues. As DNA, the CDR3 is TGTGCCAGCAGCTTCGTTACAGGGGTCACAGATACGCAGTATTTT. Its translation is CASSFVTGVTDTQYF.

The chain links TRBV15 to TRBJ1-4; weak D call: TRBD1 (6 bases). V was shortened by 1 base and J by 7 bases, with 13 bases between the two germline ends. The CDR3 spans 15 residues. CDR1 and CDR2 from the germline V gene are LNHNV and YYDKDF (reference sequence). CDR3 in DNA: TGTGCCACCAGCAGAGGAGGGGGTCGAACTGAAAAACTGTTTTTT. This encodes CATSRGGGRTEKLFF.

The chain has TRBV29-1 and TRBJ1-2; tentatively, D is TRBD1 (6 bases). V shed 4 bases and J shed 4 bases, with 13 bases lying between them. Germline V gives CDR1 SQVTM, CDR2 ANQGSEA. There are 13 residues in the CDR3. The CDR3 loop is CSVGRGLSYGYTF. As DNA, the CDR3 is TGCAGCGTTGGGAGGGGGTTATCCTATGGCTACACCTTC.

The chain links TRBV5-6 to TRBJ1-1; D is unclear. This CDR3 spans 13 amino acids. Germline V gene lookup returns CDR1 SGHDT and CDR2 YYEEEE. Trimming shortened V by 7 bases and J by 4 bases, and 14 bases separated the two germline ends. The chain's CDR3 is CASEFWRGTEAFF. The CDR3 region has the DNA TGTGCCAGCGAATTCTGGCGGGGCACTGAAGCTTTCTTT.

The rearrangement links TRBV10-3 to TRBJ2-1; D is unresolved. This CDR3 contains 14 residues. Trimming removed 5 bases from V and 8 bases from J, with 16 bases in between. The V gene's germline CDR1 is ENHRY and CDR2 SYGVKD. The chain's CDR3 is CAISMGLTLDEQFF. The CDR3 DNA sequence: TGTGCCATCAGTATGGGCCTTACCCTTGATGAGCAGTTCTTC.

This clone has only a few counts. CDR3 in DNA: TGTGCCAGCAGTGATGGGACGGACGGCTCCTACGAGCAGTACTTC. Its protein product is CASSDGTDGSYEQYF. V usage is TRBV2 and J usage is TRBJ2-7; D tentatively reads TRBD1 or TRBD2 (5 bases each). CDR1 is SNHLY and CDR2 is FYNNEI in the germline V gene. Trimming removed 3 bases at V and 0 bases at J, with 12 bases between. This CDR3 has 15 residues.

The chain links TRBV4-1 to TRBJ1-1; TRBD1 aligns across 10 bases. V shed 4 bases, J shed 6 bases, and the junction held 8 bases outside the gene matches. The CDR3 covers 15 residues. Germline V gene data show CDR1 as MGHRA and CDR2 as YSYEKL. CDR3: CASSLRTGGVSEAFF. As DNA, the CDR3 is TGCGCCAGCAGCCTAAGGACAGGGGGGGTCTCTGAAGCTTTCTTT.

This chain links TRBV7-2 with TRBJ2-7; D not resolved. Deletions cut 1 base from V and 4 bases from J, with 11 bases between. This CDR3 is 14 amino acids long. Germline-derived CDR1 and CDR2 are SGHTA and FQGNSA. In DNA form, the CDR3 reads TGTGCCAGCAGCTTAGGTCACAGTCAATACGAGCAGTACTTC. It is translated as CASSLGHSQYEQYF.

The chain recombines TRBV18 with TRBJ2-3; D gene unclear. V dropped 3 bases and J dropped 0 bases, with 25 bases sitting between them. The CDR3 covers 20 residues. Germline V gives CDR1 KGHSH, CDR2 LQKENI. CDR3 nucleotide sequence: TGTGCCAGCTCACCTAAACCTCTAGGTGGGTGGGCCGGTAGCACAGATACGCAGTATTTT. This sequence encodes CASSPKPLGGWAGSTDTQYF.

The chain employs TRBV6-5 and TRBJ1-3; D not certain. The CDR3 spans 13 residues. Germline CDR1 and CDR2: MNHEY and SVGAGI. V was shortened by 6 bases and J by 0 bases, with 6 bases between the two germline ends. The CDR3: CASRGSSGNTIYF. CDR3 sequence (DNA): TGTGCCAGCAGAGGGTCCTCTGGAAACACCATATATTTT.

The chain combines TRBV19 with TRBJ2-5, with D unclear. The end of the DNA is better explained by TRBJ2-7, so the J call may be wrong. This CDR3 has 15 residues. Germline CDR1 reads LNHDA; CDR2 reads SQIVND (reference sequence). CDR3 nucleotide sequence: TGTGCCAGTAGTATAGAGGCGGAGAGCTCCTACGAGCAGTACTTC. It specifies CASSIEAESSYEQYF.

The chain couples TRBV18 to TRBJ2-3, with D uncertain. Germline V gene data show CDR1 as KGHSH and CDR2 as LQKENI. This CDR3 is built from 14 residues. Trimming removed 0 bases from V and 4 bases from J, with 8 bases in between. The CDR3, as DNA: TGTGCCAGCTCACCACCGGCCGTTGCAGATACGCAGTATTTT. It translates to CASSPPAVADTQYF.

V usage is TRBV7-2 and J usage is TRBJ2-7; tentatively, D is TRBD1 (6 bases). In germline, CDR1 is SGHTA, CDR2 FQGNSA. The CDR3 is 14 amino acids. Trimming cost V 0 bases and J 4 bases, with 10 bases left between them. The CDR3, as DNA: TGTGCCAGCAGCTTAGCTGGGGGCGTGTACGAGCAGTACTTC. It is translated as CASSLAGGVYEQYF.

This clone was counted once. The CDR3 region is CASSPIGGSGANVLTF. DNA for the CDR3: TGTGCCAGCAGCCCCATAGGAGGGTCTGGGGCCAACGTCCTGACTTTC. The chain combines TRBV7-9 with TRBJ2-6; TRBD2 might be the D (6 bases). Trimming removed 5 bases at V and 1 base at J, with 12 bases between. Per germline, CDR1 SEHNR and CDR2 FQNEAQ (reference sequence). This CDR3 comprises 16 residues. The variable domain in full, completed from reference TRBV7-9 and TRBJ2-6, reads DTGVSQNPRHKITKRGQNVTFRCDPISEHNRLYWYRQTLGQGPEFLTYFQNEAQLEKSRLLSDRFSAERPKGSFSTLEIQRTEQGDSAMYLCASSPIGGSGANVLTFGAGSRLTVL.

The chain couples TRBV2 to TRBJ2-5; D unclear. The better agreement between TRBJ2-7 and the DNA end casts doubt on the J call. The CDR3 totals 15 residues. Germline V gene data show CDR1 as SNHLY and CDR2 as FYNNEI. The CDR3 DNA follows: TGTGCCAGCAGAGACATTTTTGGGTCGACCTACGAGCAGTACTTC. Its translation: CASRDIFGSTYEQYF.

V and J are TRBV2 and TRBJ1-4; D call uncertain. Germline CDR1 SNHLY, CDR2 FYNNEI. Trimming cost V 6 bases and J 4 bases, with 9 bases left between them. The CDR3 consists of 13 residues. CDR3: CASRTEINEKLFF. CDR3 sequence (DNA): TGTGCCAGCAGGACCGAGATTAATGAAAAACTGTTTTTT.

This clone was observed a few times. The junction differs from germline at one of its ends, possibly a read error. V gene TRBV6-1 combines with J gene TRBJ1-2, with D uncertain. CDR1 and CDR2 (germline): MNHNS, SASEGT. The CDR3 is made up of 13 amino acids. CDR3 coding DNA: TGTGCCAGCAGTCAAGCACAGTACTCTGGCTACACCTTC. Translated: CASSQAQYSGYTF.